This T cell receptor beta chain was recovered during a study of tumor-infiltrating lymphocytes in primary liver carcinoma. Whole-study context: Patients, male and female, were 30 to 69 years old.

This clonotype was seen once. Antigen unknown. Germline is not matched at one junction end, which may reflect a read error. Findings and caveats of the study: A significantly higher top-250-clone fraction was recorded for tumors than for blood (p = 0.039).

Constant-region priming of approximately 0.55 ug total RNA yielded TCR beta cDNA. Each TCR beta library was derived from three nested multiplex PCR rounds that employed slightly modified ARM-PCR. From the multiplex PCR reads, TCRdb called clonotypes with MiXCR, one entry per CDR3 protein. Among 310,000 or so distinct CDR3 sequences listed, about two thirds were seen once. Unsorted whole blood supplied the RNA, and germline DNA was extracted too. Patients in the cohort were treatment-naive and living with chronic HBV infection. This TCR was recovered from a man aged 40-50 years with primary liver carcinoma and hepatitis B virus infection. Sequenced: peripheral blood.

The CDR3 DNA is TGTGTCAGCAGCCAAGAGGTTCTAAGGACTGAAGCTTTCTTT. This gives the protein CVSSQEVLRTEAFF. V usage is TRBV4-2 and J usage is TRBJ1-1; D remains ambiguous. Germline CDR1 reads LGHNA; CDR2 reads YNFKEQ. This CDR3 spans 14 amino acids.